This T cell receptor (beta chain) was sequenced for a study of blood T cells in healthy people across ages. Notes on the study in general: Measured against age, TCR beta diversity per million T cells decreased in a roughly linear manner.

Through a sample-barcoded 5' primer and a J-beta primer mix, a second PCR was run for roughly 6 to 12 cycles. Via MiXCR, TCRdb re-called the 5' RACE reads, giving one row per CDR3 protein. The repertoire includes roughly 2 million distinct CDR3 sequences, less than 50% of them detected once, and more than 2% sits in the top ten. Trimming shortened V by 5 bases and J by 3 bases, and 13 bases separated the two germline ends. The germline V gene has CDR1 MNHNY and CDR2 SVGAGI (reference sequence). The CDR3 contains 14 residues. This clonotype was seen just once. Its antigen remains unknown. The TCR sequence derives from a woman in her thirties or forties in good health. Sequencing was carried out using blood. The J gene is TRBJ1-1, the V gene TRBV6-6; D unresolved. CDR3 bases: TGTGCCAGCAGTGGCCAGCCTCCGGACACTGAAGCTTTCTTT. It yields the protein CASSGQPPDTEAFF.